The present T cell receptor (beta chain) was sequenced within a study of CD8+ T cells in alopecia areata. The sample's treatment: oral pan-JAK inhibitor, 5-10 mg twice daily. Peripheral blood samples and lesional scalp punch biopsies were obtained from alopecia areata patients. From PBMCs, CD4+ and CD8+ T cells were sorted. Sequencing templates came from extracted RNA that was reverse transcribed into cDNA. Assay: immunoSEQ multiplex PCR; the TCRdb copy retains only in-frame clones and omits some. The sample has about 300,000 clones, roughly 64% seen once. V lost 0 bases and J lost 7, with 22 bases in between. This CDR3 spans 17 amino acids. From germline, CDR1 is SGHVS and CDR2 FNYEAQ.

Specimen: CD4+ T cells sorted from blood, collected at week 24, from a patient treated with tofacitinib. This clonotype originated in a human donor with alopecia areata. The chain combines TRBV7-6 with TRBJ2-7; either TRBD1 or TRBD2 may supply D (5 bases each). The CDR3 spells CASSLALWDQGSKEQYF. CDR3 nucleotide sequence: TGTGCCAGCAGCTTAGCTTTGTGGGACCAAGGGTCCAAGGAGCAGTACTTC.